Listed below are T cell receptor beta chains from one sample, sequenced in a study of OX40 agonist ivuxolimab in advanced cancers. Here immunoSEQ multiplex PCR was the method, and the copy in TCRdb shows in-frame clones only, minus some. This table has over 65,000 clones, approximately 84% appearing once. This specimen was CD4+ or CD8+ T cells sorted from blood, taken in a trial of the OX40 agonist ivuxolimab. These receptor sequences come from an adult with an advanced solid tumor such as melanoma, head and neck, liver or kidney cancer. CDR3s include the opening cysteine and the closing phenylalanine or tryptophan. The D gene is left open where the match is weak. Clone size is not always given. Where it is, it says once, few, many or a class for expanded clones.

j_call v_call clone_size d_call cdr3_nt cdr3_aa
TRBJ1-1 TRBV7-6 . . TGTGCCAGCAGCGCGACCTGGGGCCACAAGAACACTGAAGCTTTCTTT CASSATWGHKNTEAFF
TRBJ2-3 TRBV5-6 . TRBD2 TGTGCCAGCAGCAGAAGGACTAGCGGGTTGTGGACAGATACGCAGTATTTT CASSRRTSGLWTDTQYF
TRBJ2-2 TRBV5-1 few TRBD2 TGCGCCAGCAGCCAACGGACTAGCGGGGGTACCGGGGAGCTGTTTTTT CASSQRTSGGTGELFF
TRBJ1-1 TRBV5-4 . . TGTGCCAGCAGCCTTGGGGTCATAGAAGCTTTCTTT CASSLGVIEAFF
TRBJ1-2 TRBV19 . . TGTGCCAGTAGTTTGCAGGGGTGGAACTATGGCTACACCTTC CASSLQGWNYGYTF
TRBJ1-1 TRBV5-1 . . TGCGCCAGCAGCGGGGGGCTGAAGTTCACTGAAGCTTTCTTT CASSGGLKFTEAFF
TRBJ2-1 TRBV6-4 . . TGTGCCAGCAGTGTCATCCCGGGGAGCGAATACAATGAGCAGTTCTTC CASSVIPGSEYNEQFF
TRBJ1-4 TRBV29-1 . TRBD1 TGCAGCGTTGGCGGCAGGGGGACGACTAATGAAAAACTGTTTTTT CSVGGRGTTNEKLFF
TRBJ2-2 TRBV11-2 . TRBD1 TGTGCCAGCAGACCAACGACAGGGGGGACCGGGGAGCTGTTTTTT CASRPTTGGTGELFF
TRBJ1-1 TRBV19 once . TGTGCCAGTGACAGGTTCGAGGGGAAAGCTTTCTTT CASDRFEGKAFF
TRBJ2-7 TRBV7-2 . TRBD2 TGTGCCAGCAGCTTAAACCGAGCGGGAGGTGGCGAGCAGTACTTC CASSLNRAGGGEQYF
TRBJ2-2 TRBV28 . TRBD1 TGTGCCAGCAGGCCTAGGACAGGGATCGGGGAGCTGTTTTTT CASRPRTGIGELFF
TRBJ1-3 TRBV28 once . TGTGCCAGCAGTCTAGCCCCGGGACGGGGTGGAAACACCATATATTTT CASSLAPGRGGNTIYF
TRBJ2-4 TRBV5-6 . . TGTGCCAGCAGCGGCTGGATCAGCGGCGCCAAAAACATTCAGTACTTC CASSGWISGAKNIQYF
TRBJ2-2 TRBV27 . . TGTGCCAGCAGTCGTGCAGAGAACACCGGGGAGCTGTTTTTT CASSRAENTGELFF
TRBJ1-6 TRBV19 . . TGTGCCAGTAGTATTCAGCTATATAATTCACCCCTCCACTTT CASSIQLYNSPLHF
TRBJ2-1 TRBV28 once . TGTGCCAGCAGCCCAGCCACCTACAATGAGCAGTTCTTC CASSPATYNEQFF
TRBJ2-3 TRBV19 once . TGTGCCAGCAGTGAGACACGAGATACGCAGTATTTT CASSETRDTQYF
TRBJ1-2 TRBV10-1 . . TGCGCCAGCAGTGCCATCCAAGGGGGCTATGGCTACACCTTC CASSAIQGGYGYTF
TRBJ2-1 TRBV7-2 few TRBD2 TGTGCCAGCAGCAACCGTGGTAGCGGGATTAGGGGTGAGCAGTTCTTC CASSNRGSGIRGEQFF
TRBJ2-1 TRBV7-8 . TRBD2 TGTGCCAGCAGCTCAGCGGGGGGCAGCTCCTACAATGAGCAGTTCTTC CASSSAGGSSYNEQFF
TRBJ1-2 TRBV7-2 . . TGTGCCAGCAGCTTAGCGCTAACAGATAACTATGGCTACACCTTC CASSLALTDNYGYTF
TRBJ1-2 TRBV7-2 . . TGTGCCAGCAGCTTAGTCTGGACGGCCTATGGCTACACCTTC CASSLVWTAYGYTF
TRBJ1-5 TRBV6-1 . TRBD1 TGTGCCAGCAATTTGGACAGGGTTAGCAATCAGCCCCAGCATTTT CASNLDRVSNQPQHF
TRBJ2-3 TRBV2 . TRBD2 TGTGCCAGCAGGCGGGAGGGCCTTATAGATACGCAGTATTTT CASRREGLIDTQYF
TRBJ2-1 TRBV6-5 . TRBD2 TGTGCCAGCAGCCTTGGACTAGCCTACAATGAGCAGTTCTTC CASSLGLAYNEQFF
TRBJ1-5 TRBV7-2 . . TGTGCCAGCAGCCCAAGGACAGCTAATCAGCCCCAGCATTTT CASSPRTANQPQHF
TRBJ1-1 TRBV5-1 . . TGCGCCAGCAGCTTTAACAGCGTTATGAACACTGAAGCTTTCTTT CASSFNSVMNTEAFF
TRBJ1-5 TRBV7-2 . . TGTGCCAGCAGCTACGGACAAATTAATAGCAATCAGCCCCAGCATTTT CASSYGQINSNQPQHF
TRBJ2-7 TRBV10-3 . TRBD2 TGTGCCATCGGAGGGGGACTAGCGGGAGAAGGGCAGTACTTC CAIGGGLAGEGQYF
TRBJ2-3 TRBV18 once . TGTGCCAGCTCACCACTAGGCACAGATACGCAGTATTTT CASSPLGTDTQYF
TRBJ2-5 TRBV20-1 . . TGCAGTGCTAAATCCCGAGAGACCCAGTACTTC CSAKSRETQYF
TRBJ1-1 TRBV11-3 . TRBD1 TGTGCCAGCAGCCTCTCCTCCGGGACAGCGAACACTGAAGCTTTCTTT CASSLSSGTANTEAFF
TRBJ2-2 TRBV7-2 . . TGTGCCAGCAGCCCGCTGGGGTACCCGAACACCGGGGAGCTGTTTTTT CASSPLGYPNTGELFF
TRBJ1-2 TRBV18 . TRBD1 TGTGCCAGCTCACTAGATGGACAGGGGAATAGTTATGGCTACACCTTC CASSLDGQGNSYGYTF
TRBJ1-1 TRBV7-6 few . TGTGCCAGCAGCTTAGGGTCATACACTGAAGCTTTCTTT CASSLGSYTEAFF
TRBJ1-1 TRBV10-1 . TRBD1 TGCGCCAGCAGTTGGGACAGGGGTGGGCGGAACACTGAAGCTTTCTTT CASSWDRGGRNTEAFF
TRBJ2-1 TRBV7-2 . TRBD2 TGTGCCAGCAGCTTCTGGGGAGCGGGAGATGAGCAGTTCTTC CASSFWGAGDEQFF
TRBJ1-4 TRBV18 . TRBD1 TGTGCCAGCTCACCAATCGTCCCGGACAGGGGAGTTGAAAAACTGTTTTTT CASSPIVPDRGVEKLFF
TRBJ1-1 TRBV5-4 . . TGTGCCAGCAGCTTTGTCGGGAACACTGAAGCTTTCTTT CASSFVGNTEAFF
TRBJ1-5 TRBV6-6 once . TGTGCCAGCAGCCCCCTTTCTTGGCCCCAGCATTTT CASSPLSWPQHF
TRBJ1-4 TRBV27 . TRBD1 TGTGCCAGCAGTCGACAGGGGAGCGAAAAACTGTTTTTT CASSRQGSEKLFF
TRBJ1-1 TRBV6-5 . . TGTGCCAGCAGACTCGAATATAGGCCGGGCACTGAAGCTTTCTTT CASRLEYRPGTEAFF
TRBJ2-7 TRBV5-5 . TRBD2 TGTGCCAGCAGCTTGGGCCTAGCGGGAGTAGGGGAGCAGTACTTC CASSLGLAGVGEQYF
TRBJ1-2 TRBV13 . TRBD1 TGTGCCAGCAGCTTAAGAGACAGGGGAAGCTATGGCTACACCTTC CASSLRDRGSYGYTF
TRBJ1-6 TRBV19 . . TGTGCCAGTAGCCCCTTGAAGGGAAACTCACCCCTCCACTTT CASSPLKGNSPLHF
TRBJ1-1 TRBV20-1 . . TGCAGTGCTAGATGGGACACTGAAGCTTTCTTT CSARWDTEAFF
TRBJ2-1 TRBV10-1 few TRBD2 TGCGCCAGCAGTGAGTCCATTACTAGCGGGGCCCAGGAGCAGTTCTTC CASSESITSGAQEQFF
TRBJ1-5 TRBV6-1 . . TGTGCCAGCAGTGAATGGACTGGGGGGCCCCAGCATTTT CASSEWTGGPQHF
TRBJ2-7 TRBV28 . . TGTGCCAGCAGTCCCAGACAGGTAGCCTACGAGCAGTACTTC CASSPRQVAYEQYF
TRBJ2-7 TRBV6-5 . . TGTGCCAGCAGTTACTGGCAGGAGGGTTCCGAGCAGTACTTC CASSYWQEGSEQYF